The rows below give T cell receptor beta chains drawn from one sample of a study of blood T cell repertoires in COVID-19. The table came from immunoSEQ multiplex PCR; TCRdb's copy has only in-frame clones and leaves some out. The repertoire has some 300,000 clones, around 90% of them found once; the top ten carry 3.5% to 5%. Sequencing used PBMCs or T cells enriched from blood (not recorded which). Every receptor here comes from a woman aged 18-30 years with acute COVID-19. Each CDR3 is given with its conserved first and last residue. The D gene is left open where the match is weak. Some rows have no size entry. The others give once, few or many, or a class for an expanded clone.

V: TRBV19; D: TRBD1; size: NA; J: TRBJ1-3; DNA: TGTGCCAGTAGGACAGGGGCTGGAAACACCATATATTTT; CDR3: CASRTGAGNTIYF
V: TRBV28; D: TRBD1; size: NA; J: TRBJ2-7; DNA: TGTGCCAGTGCCGAGGGACAGGGACGGAGCTCCTACGAGCAGTACTTC; CDR3: CASAEGQGRSSYEQYF
V: TRBV19; D: TRBD2; size: NA; J: TRBJ2-2; DNA: TGTGCCAGTAACCCTAGCGGGGTAAACACCGGGGAGCTGTTTTTT; CDR3: CASNPSGVNTGELFF
V: TRBV19; D: TRBD2; size: NA; J: TRBJ2-1; DNA: TGTGCCAGTAGTATAGGGGTAGCGGGAGGAGCTGCCTACAATGAGCAGTTCTTC; CDR3: CASSIGVAGGAAYNEQFF
V: TRBV7-9; D: NA; size: NA; J: TRBJ1-2; DNA: TGTGCCAGCAGCTTAGGTGTAGGGGAAGGCTACACCTTC; CDR3: CASSLGVGEGYTF
V: TRBV7-2; D: TRBD1; size: few; J: TRBJ1-1; DNA: TGTGCCAGCAGCTCCCGGGACAGGGACGTCGGCACTGAAGCTTTCTTT; CDR3: CASSSRDRDVGTEAFF
V: TRBV4-1; D: TRBD2; size: NA; J: TRBJ2-3; DNA: TGCGCCAGCAGCCAAGATTGGACTAGCGGATTCACAGATACGCAGTATTTT; CDR3: CASSQDWTSGFTDTQYF
V: TRBV7-9; D: NA; size: NA; J: TRBJ1-3; DNA: TGTGCCAGCAGCTTATATGGCGGCTCTGGAAACACCATATATTTT; CDR3: CASSLYGGSGNTIYF
V: TRBV19; D: NA; size: once; J: TRBJ2-1; DNA: TGTGCCAGTAGCCCTTTCGTTAGCGGAGAAATTTACAATGAGCAGTTCTTC; CDR3: CASSPFVSGEIYNEQFF
V: TRBV27; D: TRBD2; size: NA; J: TRBJ2-2; DNA: TGTGCCAGCAGTCCCGGACTAGCGGGAGCCCCCGGGGAGCTGTTTTTT; CDR3: CASSPGLAGAPGELFF